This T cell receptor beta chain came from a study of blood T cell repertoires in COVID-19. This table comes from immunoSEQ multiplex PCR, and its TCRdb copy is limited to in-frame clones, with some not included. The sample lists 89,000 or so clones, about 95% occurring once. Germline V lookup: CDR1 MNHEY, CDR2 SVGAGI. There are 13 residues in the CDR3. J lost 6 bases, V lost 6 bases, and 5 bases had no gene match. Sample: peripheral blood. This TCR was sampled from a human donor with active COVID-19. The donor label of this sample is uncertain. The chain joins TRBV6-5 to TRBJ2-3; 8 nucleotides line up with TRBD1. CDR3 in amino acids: CASRGTGGDTQYF. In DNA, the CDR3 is TGTGCCAGCAGGGGAACAGGGGGGGATACGCAGTATTTT.